This T cell receptor beta chain was profiled in a study of cytomegalovirus exposure and HLA in healthy donors. Germline trimming cut 5 bases from V and 7 bases from J; bases unmatched to any gene: 8. CDR1 and CDR2 (germline): MNHEY, SVGAGI. CDR3 length: 15 amino acids. Both 60 Vbeta primers and 13 Jbeta primers went into the PCR. In the source study's methods: Some 10 million of about 80 million unique TCR beta chains were shared, per a later count. Using immunoSEQ multiplex PCR, the repertoire was profiled, and TCRdb retains in-frame clones only, with some absent. The V and J calls and clone size come from that table; D and trimming were worked out from the DNA. This sample has over 250,000 clones, with roughly 70% found just once. This clone turned up a few times.

This chain uses TRBV6-5 with TRBJ2-7; 13 bases match TRBD2. The receptor's source is a female donor in good health and CMV-seronegative. The sequencing sample was made of PBMCs. CDR3 coding DNA: TGTGCCAGCAGTCGAGGTGGACTAGCGGGAGTGGAGCAGTACTTC. Protein product: CASSRGGLAGVEQYF.